The source of this T cell receptor beta chain is a study of blood T cell repertoires in COVID-19. This CDR3 has 16 amino acids. The germline V gene encodes CDR1 LNHDA and CDR2 SQIVND (reference sequence). Trimming left V 6 bases short and J 2 bases short, with 19 bases between. Libraries were prepared by immunoSEQ multiplex PCR; TCRdb keeps only in-frame clonotypes and omits some of them. The sample has 200,000 to 250,000 clones, roughly 79% seen once. V is TRBV19 and J is TRBJ1-1, with D perhaps matching TRBD1 (6 bases). Sequenced material: peripheral blood. This clonotype was obtained from a woman of 80 years or more with COVID-19, enrolled during active disease. CDR3 sequence (DNA): TGTGCCAGTAGCCCCGGGACACTGGGGCGTAACACTGAAGCTTTCTTT. This translates into CASSPGTLGRNTEAFF.